Presented here are 29 T cell receptor beta chains from one specimen sequenced in a study of OX40 agonist ivuxolimab in advanced cancers. The data were produced by immunoSEQ multiplex PCR, yet TCRdb's version contains in-frame clones alone and is incomplete. In the table there are just under 100,000 clones, roughly 95% of which are singletons. Sequenced here: CD4+ or CD8+ T cells sorted from blood, sampled in a trial of the OX40 agonist ivuxolimab. All receptors derive from an adult with an advanced solid tumor such as melanoma, head and neck, liver or kidney cancer.

V and J are TRBV19 and TRBJ1-4; TRBD1 matches 9 bases. J was trimmed by 4 bases and V by 4 bases; bases with no gene match: 13. CDR1 is LNHDA and CDR2 is SQIVND in the germline V gene (reference sequence). The CDR3 loop spans 18 amino acids. CDR3 protein: CASSNSLLGQGSNEKLFF. Written as DNA, the CDR3 is TGTGCCAGTAGTAATAGTTTATTGGGACAGGGAAGTAATGAAAAACTGTTTTTT.

The chain combines TRBV5-6 with TRBJ1-2; D uncertain. Trimming stripped 0 bases from V and 6 bases from J, with 9 bases between. The germline gives CDR1 SGHDT, CDR2 YYEEEE. CDR3 length: 13 amino acids. CDR3 sequence: CASSLAYLNGYTF. Written as DNA, the CDR3 is TGTGCCAGCAGCTTGGCTTATCTAAATGGCTACACCTTC.

J is TRBJ2-5 and V is TRBV11-3; TRBD1 agrees at 8 bases. Germline-derived CDR1 and CDR2 are SGHNT and YENEEA. The CDR3 extends over 16 amino acids. Trimming at V came to 1 base and at J to 3 bases, leaving 7 bases not matched to a gene. CDR3 amino acids: CASSLGTGPTKETQYF. The CDR3 DNA follows: TGTGCCAGCAGCTTAGGGACAGGGCCGACGAAAGAGACCCAGTACTTC.

A note on this clone: The sample carries other DNA sequences with the same CDR3. The chain recombines TRBV7-9 with TRBJ2-7; 8 nucleotides line up with TRBD2. Trimming at V came to 1 base and at J to 6 bases, leaving 5 bases not matched to a gene. Germline lookup yields CDR1 SEHNR and CDR2 FQNEAQ (reference sequence). The CDR3 runs 14 residues. The CDR3 DNA is TGTGCCAGCAGCTTAGGTCGGGGGGGACGCGAGCAGTACTTC. Protein: CASSLGRGGREQYF.

The rearrangement joins TRBV7-9 to TRBJ1-2; no firm D call. Germline CDR1 is SEHNR and CDR2 is FQNEAQ (reference sequence). The V end lost 5 bases, the J end lost 0 bases, and 19 bases lay between the germline ends. This CDR3 comprises 17 residues. The CDR3 nucleotides are TGTGCCAGCAGCGCGGACGGGTACCAACGCTCTAACTATGGCTACACCTTC. It encodes CASSADGYQRSNYGYTF.

The rearrangement links TRBV18 to TRBJ2-7; D may match TRBD1 or TRBD2 (5 bases each). Per germline, CDR1 KGHSH and CDR2 LQKENI. Trimming removed 9 bases from V and 3 bases from J, with 21 bases in between. The CDR3 loop spans 15 amino acids. The CDR3 protein is CASQFTSGGNYEQYF. The CDR3 nucleotides are TGTGCCAGTCAGTTTACGTCTGGGGGAAACTACGAGCAGTACTTC.

In its sample, this clone was seen once. The V call is TRBV12-5, the J call TRBJ2-1, with D perhaps assigned TRBD1 or TRBD2 (6 bases each). The germline V gene has CDR1 LGHNT and CDR2 FRNRAP. The CDR3 is 15 residues long. The V and J ends lost 5 bases and 8 bases respectively, with 19 bases between them. Here the CDR3 reads CASGPRGRRGDEQFF. For the CDR3, the DNA is TGTGCTAGTGGTCCTCGGGGGCGGAGGGGAGATGAGCAGTTCTTC.

In its sample, this clone was seen once. CDR3 sequence (DNA): TGTGCCAGCAGCGGCGGGTACGAGCAGTACTTC. Protein: CASSGGYEQYF. This chain links TRBV11-3 with TRBJ2-7; TRBD2 might be the D (5 bases). The CDR3 is 11 amino acids. Germline values: CDR1 SGHNT, CDR2 YENEEA. V lost 5 bases and J lost 4, with 6 bases in between.

The chain is built from TRBV5-6 and TRBJ2-3, with D perhaps given as TRBD1 or TRBD2 (5 bases each). Germline loops: CDR1 SGHDT, CDR2 YYEEEE. V was cut by 4 bases and J by 4 bases, with 16 bases left in between. This CDR3 comprises 15 residues. This CDR3 is CASSPGLGAPDTQYF. The CDR3 DNA reads as TGTGCCAGCAGCCCGGGGCTCGGGGCCCCAGATACGCAGTATTTT. Using reference TRBV5-6 and TRBJ2-3 for the parts outside the CDR3, the full variable domain is DAGVTQSPTHLIKTRGQQVTLRCSPKSGHDTVSWYQQALGQGPQFIFQYYEEEERQRGNFPDRFSGHQFPNYSSELNVNALLLGDSALYLCASSPGLGAPDTQYFGPGTRLTVL.

This chain connects TRBV5-1 to TRBJ2-7; D gene unclear. The length of the CDR3 is 14 residues. Germline V CDR1 and CDR2: SGHRS, YFSETQ. Trimming cost V 4 bases and J 7 bases, with 18 bases left between them. The CDR3 DNA sequence: TGCGCCAGCAGCGTCCAGGCTCCGGGTCTGGAGCAGTACTTC. Protein: CASSVQAPGLEQYF.

This sequence joins TRBV11-2 and TRBJ2-7; a weak D match, TRBD2 (6 bases). Trimming cost V 1 base and J 4 bases, with 11 bases left between them. Looked up from germline, CDR1 is SGHAT and CDR2 is FQNNGV. This CDR3 contains 14 residues. This chain's CDR3 is CASSLATSFYEQYF. CDR3 DNA sequence: TGTGCCAGCAGCTTAGCAACTAGCTTTTACGAGCAGTACTTC.

The V call is TRBV7-6, the J call TRBJ2-7; the D gene could be TRBD1 or TRBD2 (5 bases each). V lost 0 bases, J lost 1 base, and 10 bases lay in between. This CDR3 is 15 amino acids long. The germline V gene has CDR1 SGHVS and CDR2 FNYEAQ. In nucleotides, the CDR3 is TGTGCCAGCAGCTTAGCTACCGAGGGGTCCTACGAGCAGTACTTC. Translating it yields CASSLATEGSYEQYF.

The sample holds a few counts of this clone. This chain links TRBV2 with TRBJ1-6; D possibly corresponds to TRBD1 (6 bases). Germline values: CDR1 SNHLY, CDR2 FYNNEI. The V end lost 6 bases, the J end lost 7 bases, and 13 bases lay between the germline ends. This CDR3 is built from 14 residues. The CDR3: CASSTGTTNSPLHF. DNA of the CDR3: TGTGCCAGCAGCACCGGGACAACGAATTCACCCCTCCACTTT.

V gene TRBV7-2 combines with J gene TRBJ2-1; 11 bases are shared with TRBD2. Per the germline V gene, CDR1 is SGHTA and CDR2 is FQGNSA. Trimming took 5 bases from V and 10 from J; bases not matched to a gene: 7. CDR3 length: 14 amino acids. In nucleotides, the CDR3 is TGTGCCAGCAGCACTAGCGGGAGTTTGAGGGAGCAGTTCTTC. It specifies CASSTSGSLREQFF.

The chain joins TRBV10-1 to TRBJ2-2; D ambiguous. The CDR3 is 15 amino acids. Germline lookup yields CDR1 WNHNN and CDR2 SYGVQD (reference sequence). Trimming took 7 bases from V and 0 from J, leaving 12 bases between them. The CDR3 DNA reads TGCGCCAGCATCCTTGACGGAGCGAACACCGGGGAGCTGTTTTTT. Translated: CASILDGANTGELFF.

The chain carries TRBV2 and TRBJ1-1; D unclear. The CDR3 is 12 amino acids. Trimming shortened V by 7 bases and J by 0 bases, and 6 bases separated the two germline ends. Germline V gene lookup returns CDR1 SNHLY and CDR2 FYNNEI. The chain's CDR3 is CASTKVNTEAFF. In nucleotides, the CDR3 is TGTGCCAGCACGAAGGTGAACACTGAAGCTTTCTTT.

CDR3 residues: CASSQDLTGWDGYTF. DNA of the CDR3: TGCGCCAGCAGCCAAGATTTGACAGGGTGGGATGGCTACACCTTC. This rearrangement joins TRBV4-3 to TRBJ1-2, with 7 bases aligning to TRBD1. Germline loops: CDR1 LGHNA, CDR2 YSLEER. V was clipped by 0 bases and J by 6 bases; unmatched bases: 7. The CDR3 has 15 residues.

The CDR3 DNA reads TGTGCCAGCAGCAACATATACACTAACTATGGCTACACCTTC. It translates to CASSNIYTNYGYTF. The chain carries TRBV7-2 and TRBJ1-2; D not resolved. V was pared by 5 bases and J by 0 bases, with 10 bases between. Per the germline V gene, CDR1 is SGHTA and CDR2 is FQGNSA. The CDR3 is 14 residues long.

The chain has TRBV2 and TRBJ2-5; the D gene is possibly TRBD2 (6 bases). The CDR3 extends over 14 amino acids. V was shortened by 4 bases and J by 5 bases, with 14 bases between the two germline ends. CDR1 is SNHLY and CDR2 is FYNNEI in the germline V gene. The CDR3 loop is CASSGLGLMETQYF. DNA of the CDR3: TGTGCCAGCAGTGGATTGGGACTCATGGAGACCCAGTACTTC.

V is TRBV7-8 and J is TRBJ2-2; D possibly uses TRBD1 or TRBD2 (5 bases each). The CDR3 totals 15 residues. Germline CDR1 reads SGHVS; CDR2 reads FQNEAQ. V lost 5 bases to trimming and J lost 1 base, with 11 bases between them. CDR3 protein: CASSTGTVNTGELFF. CDR3 nucleotide sequence: TGTGCCAGCAGCACCGGGACGGTGAACACCGGGGAGCTGTTTTTT.

The chain joins TRBV25-1 to TRBJ1-4; D is unclear. The CDR3 covers 11 residues. V dropped 4 bases and J dropped 7 bases, with 4 bases sitting between them. Germline V gives CDR1 MGHDK, CDR2 SYGVNS. CDR3 nucleotides: TGTGCCAGCAGTGTAGGTGAAAAACTGTTTTTT. Translating gives CASSVGEKLFF.

The chain joins TRBV4-3 to TRBJ2-3; D gene unclear. Deletions cut 1 base from V and 2 bases from J, with 7 bases between. The CDR3 totals 14 residues. Germline V gene sequence: CDR1 LGHNA, CDR2 YSLEER. The DNA of the CDR3 is TGCGCCAGCAGCCAAGCCGGGTCCACAGATACGCAGTATTTT. Its translation is CASSQAGSTDTQYF.

V usage is TRBV7-2 and J usage is TRBJ2-7; 13 bases are a match to TRBD2. This CDR3 has 17 amino acids. Germline CDR1 is SGHTA and CDR2 is FQGNSA. V lost 5 bases to trimming and J lost 2 bases; unmatched junction nucleotides: 9. The CDR3 spells CASSPRLAGGGPYEQYF. For the CDR3, the DNA is TGTGCCAGCAGCCCTCGACTAGCGGGGGGAGGGCCCTACGAGCAGTACTTC.

This clone was counted a single time. The chain has TRBV10-3 and TRBJ2-7, with TRBD1 identical over 7 bases. Trimming at V came to 4 bases and at J to 7 bases, leaving 4 bases not matched to a gene. Germline V gives CDR1 ENHRY, CDR2 SYGVKD. The length of the CDR3 is 12 residues. The CDR3 DNA reads as TGTGCCATCAGTGCTGAGGGGGCAGAGCAGTACTTC. It codes for CAISAEGAEQYF.

In DNA, the CDR3 is TGTGCCCAAAGAGGTGTGGGGGGCAAAAACATTCAGTACTTC. Translation: CAQRGVGGKNIQYF. This chain uses TRBV30 with TRBJ2-4, with D maybe TRBD2 (6 bases). Germline V gene sequence: CDR1 GTSNPN, CDR2 SVGIG (reference sequence). The V gene lost 8 bases and the J gene lost 3 bases, with 17 bases spanning the gap. CDR3 size: 14 residues.

The gene calls are TRBV5-5 and TRBJ2-6; D not certain. V lost 0 bases and J lost 2, with 0 bases in between. The germline V gene encodes CDR1 SGHKS and CDR2 YYEKEE (reference sequence). The CDR3 contains 13 residues. Here the CDR3 reads CASSLAGANVLTF. The CDR3 coding sequence is TGTGCCAGCAGCTTGGCTGGGGCCAACGTCCTGACTTTC.

This chain connects TRBV5-1 to TRBJ2-7; the match to TRBD1 covers 8 bases. Losses at the gene ends were 4 bases for V and 6 bases for J; bases not matched to a gene: 9. Germline V gives CDR1 SGHRS, CDR2 YFSETQ. The CDR3 is made up of 14 amino acids. The DNA for the CDR3 is TGCGCCAGCAGCGTCGGACAGGGAAATGGCGAGCAGTACTTC. Its translation: CASSVGQGNGEQYF.

This chain joins TRBV5-5 and TRBJ1-3; D unresolved. Trimming took 0 bases from V and 7 from J, leaving 11 bases between them. This CDR3 has 14 residues. Germline assignment: CDR1 SGHKS and CDR2 YYEKEE (reference sequence). The CDR3, as DNA: TGTGCCAGCAGCTTGGAGCTGTTCCGCAACACCATATATTTT. Protein sequence: CASSLELFRNTIYF.

The chain is built from TRBV7-2 and TRBJ1-1; D call uncertain. CDR1 is SGHTA, CDR2 FQGNSA, per germline. CDR3 length: 13 amino acids. V was shortened by 5 bases and J by 5 bases, with 12 bases between the two germline ends. CDR3 nucleotides: TGTGCCAGCAGCCCCCGTGGAGGGACTGAAGCTTTCTTT. Its translation: CASSPRGGTEAFF.